The 15 T cell receptor beta chains below were found in one sample sequenced in a study of T cell repertoires in cytomegalovirus infection. One entry per CDR3 protein, called by TCRdb with MiXCR from the reads. The sample lists around 770,000 distinct CDR3 sequences; just under 30% were seen once. No cognate antigen is known for these TCRs. Here the sequenced sample was cultured CD8+ T cells from PBMCs, taken from culture after CMV antigen stimulation. Receptors were obtained from a human donor in good health (CMV status not recorded). Some clones in this sample may be carry-over from other donors' samples.

This clonotype was picked up a small number of times. This chain links TRBV6-5 with TRBJ1-3; D is uncertain. Germline assignment: CDR1 MNHEY and CDR2 SVGAGI. V was clipped by 2 bases and J by 8 bases, with 10 bases between them. The CDR3 consists of 13 residues. CDR3 sequence reads: CASSYADRDTIYF. CDR3 DNA sequence: TGTGCCAGCAGTTACGCCGATCGAGACACCATATATTTT.

This clonotype turned up a few times. This rearrangement joins TRBV7-9 to TRBJ1-4; 7 nucleotides agree with TRBD1. The V gene's germline CDR1 is SEHNR and CDR2 FQNEAQ (reference sequence). V was pared by 4 bases and J by 3 bases, with 5 bases of the junction left unmatched. The CDR3 has 15 amino acids. CDR3 sequence: CASSSRDSSNEKLFF. For the CDR3, the DNA is TGTGCCAGCAGCTCCCGGGACAGCTCTAATGAAAAACTGTTTTTT.

The rearrangement uses TRBV6-1 and TRBJ1-2; a possible D gene is TRBD1 (6 bases). With 7 bases removed from V and 5 bases from J, the gap between germline ends came to 14 bases. The CDR3 runs 13 residues. Germline-derived CDR1 and CDR2 are MNHNS and SASEGT. DNA for the CDR3: TGTGCCAGCACCCCAGGGGCCTTTTATGGCTACACCTTC. It encodes CASTPGAFYGYTF.

The chain recombines TRBV6-2 or TRBV6-3 with TRBJ1-2; D may be TRBD1 (5 bases). In germline, CDR1 is MNHEY, CDR2 SVGEGT. Trimming stripped 5 bases from V and 4 bases from J, with 14 bases between. CDR3 length equals 14 residues. The CDR3, as DNA: TGTGCCAGCAGTGGCGACAGCTTCCTCTATGGCTACACCTTC. It translates to CASSGDSFLYGYTF.

This rearrangement joins TRBV19 to TRBJ2-1, with D maybe TRBD2 (6 bases). CDR1 and CDR2 (germline): LNHDA, SQIVND (reference sequence). The CDR3 covers 14 residues. Trimming removed 7 bases from V and 2 bases from J, with 12 bases in between. The CDR3 loop is CASTRGSTYNEQFF. The CDR3 nucleotides are TGTGCCAGTACTCGGGGGTCAACCTACAATGAGCAGTTCTTC.

This clonotype was seen more than once but under ten times. The chain carries TRBV7-8 and TRBJ1-4; D is perhaps TRBD1 (6 bases). The CDR3 sequence is 16 residues long. Germline loops: CDR1 SGHVS, CDR2 FQNEAQ. Trimming left V 0 bases short and J 7 bases short, with 15 bases between. Here the CDR3 reads CASSLAYGRGTEKLFF. The CDR3 DNA sequence: TGTGCCAGCAGCTTAGCGTATGGCAGGGGTACTGAAAAACTGTTTTTT.

The CDR3 loop is CASTTGVTGELFF. The DNA of the CDR3 is TGTGCCAGCACCACCGGGGTCACCGGGGAGCTGTTTTTT. The chain couples TRBV27 to TRBJ2-2, with D possibly TRBD2 on 5 matching bases. The CDR3 loop spans 13 amino acids. V was trimmed by 7 bases and J by 4 bases, leaving 10 bases between them. CDR1 is MNHEY, CDR2 SMNVEV, per germline (reference sequence).

This chain connects TRBV9 to TRBJ2-4, with D uncertain. The V and J ends lost 7 bases and 7 bases respectively, with 18 bases between them. This CDR3 spans 14 amino acids. In germline, CDR1 is SGDLS, CDR2 YYNGEE. CDR3 nucleotides: TGTGCCAGCTCCAGCGCATCGGAAGGTAACATTCAGTACTTC. Encoded protein: CASSSASEGNIQYF.

As for this clonotype: A junction end diverges from the germline sequence, so it may reflect a read error. The gene calls are TRBV6-1 and TRBJ2-7, with D unclear. The germline V gene has CDR1 MNHNS and CDR2 SASEGT. CDR3 length: 13 residues. CDR3 DNA: TGTGCCGGCAGTGAATATGGGCGACCCCGGCAGTACTTC. Translation: CAGSEYGRPRQYF.

The chain links TRBV10-3 to TRBJ1-1; TRBD1 might be the D (6 bases). The germline CDR1 and CDR2 sequences are ENHRY and SYGVKD. There are 16 residues in the CDR3. Deletions cut 3 bases from V and 3 bases from J, with 17 bases between. The CDR3 reads CAISEGLQGPHTEAFF. The CDR3, as DNA: TGTGCCATCAGTGAAGGATTGCAGGGGCCCCACACTGAAGCTTTCTTT.

This rearrangement joins TRBV6-1 to TRBJ2-5; D call uncertain. The CDR3 extends over 13 amino acids. V lost 3 bases to trimming and J lost 3 bases, with 8 bases between them. Germline CDR1 MNHNS, CDR2 SASEGT. The CDR3 here is CASSDFFEETQYF. CDR3 nucleotide sequence: TGTGCCAGCAGTGATTTTTTCGAAGAGACCCAGTACTTC.

The rearrangement joins TRBV14 to TRBJ1-4; a possible D gene is TRBD1 (5 bases). V shed 4 bases and J shed 0 bases, with 9 bases lying between them. Germline CDR1 reads SGHDN; CDR2 reads FVKESK. CDR3 length equals 15 residues. The CDR3 is CASSLYRTTNEKLFF. The DNA for the CDR3 is TGTGCCAGCAGCCTTTACAGGACAACTAATGAAAAACTGTTTTTT.

The CDR3 protein is CASSLERGFTGELFF. The CDR3 nucleotides read TGTGCCAGCAGCTTAGAAAGAGGATTCACCGGGGAGCTGTTTTTT. J is TRBJ2-2 and V is TRBV11-3; no clear D. Germline CDR1 SGHNT, CDR2 YENEEA. V lost 0 bases and J 4 bases, leaving 9 bases between the germline ends. This CDR3 has 15 residues.

This clonotype was observed a few times. The chain joins TRBV27 to TRBJ1-2; D uncertain. The CDR3 length is 13 residues. The germline V gene encodes CDR1 MNHEY and CDR2 SMNVEV (reference sequence). V was cut by 0 bases and J by 2 bases, with 4 bases left in between. The CDR3 nucleotides are TGTGCCAGCAGTTTATCGACAAACTATGGCTACACCTTC. It specifies CASSLSTNYGYTF.

The genes are TRBV6-1 and TRBJ1-3; D call uncertain. The CDR3 is 14 amino acids. Germline V CDR1 and CDR2: MNHNS, SASEGT. The ends were cut back, 2 bases at V and 4 bases at J, with 9 bases in the middle. The DNA of the CDR3 is TGTGCCAGCAGTGAAAATATCCCCGGAAACACCATATATTTT. This translates into CASSENIPGNTIYF.